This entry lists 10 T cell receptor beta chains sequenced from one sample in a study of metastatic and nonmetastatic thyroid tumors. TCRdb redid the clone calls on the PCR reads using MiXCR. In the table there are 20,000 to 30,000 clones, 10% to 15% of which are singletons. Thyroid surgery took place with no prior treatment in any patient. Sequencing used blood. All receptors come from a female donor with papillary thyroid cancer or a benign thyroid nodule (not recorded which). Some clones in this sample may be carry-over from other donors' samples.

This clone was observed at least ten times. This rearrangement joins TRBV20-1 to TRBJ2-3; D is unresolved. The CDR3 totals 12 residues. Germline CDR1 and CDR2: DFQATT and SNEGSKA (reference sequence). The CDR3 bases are TGCACTCCCAGCGCTGACACAGATACGCAGTATTTT. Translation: CTPSADTDTQYF.

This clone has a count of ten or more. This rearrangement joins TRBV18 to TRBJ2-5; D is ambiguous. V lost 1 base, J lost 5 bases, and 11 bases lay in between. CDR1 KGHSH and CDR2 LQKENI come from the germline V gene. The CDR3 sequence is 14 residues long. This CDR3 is CASSPHKGMETQYF. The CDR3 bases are TGTGCCAGCTCACCACATAAGGGAATGGAGACCCAGTACTTC.

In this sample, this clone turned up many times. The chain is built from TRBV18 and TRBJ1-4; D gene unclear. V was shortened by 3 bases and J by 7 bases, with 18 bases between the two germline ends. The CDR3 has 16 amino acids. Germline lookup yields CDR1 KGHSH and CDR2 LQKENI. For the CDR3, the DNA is TGTGCCAGCTCACCCGCCGCCGGGGAAGTGCGTGAAAAACTGTTTTTT. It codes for CASSPAAGEVREKLFF.

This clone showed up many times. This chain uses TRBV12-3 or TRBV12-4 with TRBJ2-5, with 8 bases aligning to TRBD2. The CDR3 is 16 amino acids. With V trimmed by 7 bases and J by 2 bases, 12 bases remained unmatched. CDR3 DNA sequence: TGTGCCAGCACTAGAAGTCGGCGGGAGGAGCAAGAGACCCAGTACTTC. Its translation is CASTRSRREEQETQYF.

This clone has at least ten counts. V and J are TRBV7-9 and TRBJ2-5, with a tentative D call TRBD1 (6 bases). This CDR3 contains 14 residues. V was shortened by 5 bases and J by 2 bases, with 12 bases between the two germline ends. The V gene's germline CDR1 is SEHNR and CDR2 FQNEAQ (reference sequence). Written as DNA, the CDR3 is TGTGCCAGCAGCCGTGGGACAATGCAAGAGACCCAGTACTTC. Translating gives CASSRGTMQETQYF.

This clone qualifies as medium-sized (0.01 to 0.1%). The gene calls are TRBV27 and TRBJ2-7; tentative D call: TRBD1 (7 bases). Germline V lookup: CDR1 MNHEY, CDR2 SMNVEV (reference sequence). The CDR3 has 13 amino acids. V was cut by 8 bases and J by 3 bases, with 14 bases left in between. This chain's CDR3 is CASGGTEDYEQYF. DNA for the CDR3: TGTGCCAGCGGAGGGACAGAAGACTACGAGCAGTACTTC.

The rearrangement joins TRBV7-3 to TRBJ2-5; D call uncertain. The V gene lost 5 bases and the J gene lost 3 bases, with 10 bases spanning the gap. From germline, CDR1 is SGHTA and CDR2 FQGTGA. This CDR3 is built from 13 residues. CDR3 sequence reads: CASSPQPEETQYF. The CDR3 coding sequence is TGTGCCAGCAGCCCGCAACCTGAAGAGACCCAGTACTTC.

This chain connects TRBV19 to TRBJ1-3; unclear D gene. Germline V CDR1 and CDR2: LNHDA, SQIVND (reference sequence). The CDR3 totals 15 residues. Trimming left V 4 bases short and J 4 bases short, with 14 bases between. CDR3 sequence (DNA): TGTGCCAGTAGTACGGATGGATCGCCGGGAAACACCATATATTTT. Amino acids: CASSTDGSPGNTIYF.

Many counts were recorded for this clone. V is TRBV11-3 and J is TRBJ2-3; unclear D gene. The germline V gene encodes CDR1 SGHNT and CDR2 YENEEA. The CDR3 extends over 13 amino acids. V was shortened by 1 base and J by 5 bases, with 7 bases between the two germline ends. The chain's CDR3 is CASSLVAGDTQYF. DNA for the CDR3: TGTGCCAGCAGCTTAGTCGCAGGAGATACGCAGTATTTT.

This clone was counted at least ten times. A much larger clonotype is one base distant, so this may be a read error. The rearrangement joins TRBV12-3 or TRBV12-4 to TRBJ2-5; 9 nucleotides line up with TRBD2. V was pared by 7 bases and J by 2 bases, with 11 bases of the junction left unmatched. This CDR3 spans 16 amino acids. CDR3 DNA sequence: TGTGCCAGCACTAGAAGTCGGCGGGAGGGGCAAGAGACCCAGTACTTC. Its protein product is CASTRSRREGQETQYF.